The 20 T cell receptor beta chains in this list originate from one sample, sequenced in a study of vaccination effects on CD4 cells after COVID-19. Antigen-specific CD4+ T cell clonotypes were called by their expansion after viral peptide-pool culture in ViraFEST. CD4+ T cell isolation took place after nine to eleven days of culture. PCR confirmed that the person was infected with SARS-CoV-2 between March and December 2020. Their target antigens are unknown. Only in-frame clones appear in the TCRdb table, and some are missing; sequencing was by immunoSEQ multiplex PCR. The sample records about 24,000 clones, approximately 79% being singletons. Sequenced here: CD4+ T cells from PBMCs cultured with SARS-CoV-2 spike peptides, sampled before COVID-19 vaccination. The receptors originated from a human donor who had a prior SARS-CoV-2 infection.

This chain links TRBV5-4 with TRBJ1-2; 9 positions match TRBD1. CDR1 and CDR2 from the germline V gene are SGHNT and YYREEE (reference sequence). V lost 3 bases to trimming and J lost 7 bases; unmatched junction nucleotides: 13. The CDR3 has 16 amino acids. CDR3 nucleotides: TGTGCCAGCAGCTCCGGGACAGGGTTCTTTAGGGGTGGCTACACCTTC. Its translation: CASSSGTGFFRGGYTF.

The rearrangement links TRBV10-3 to TRBJ2-1, with 9 bases lining up with TRBD2. V was pared by 6 bases and J by 5 bases, with 11 bases of the junction left unmatched. The CDR3 consists of 16 residues. CDR1 is ENHRY, CDR2 SYGVKD, per germline. The CDR3 DNA is TGTGCCATCAGAGAACACGGACTAGCGCTAGACAATGAGCAGTTCTTC. The encoded protein is CAIREHGLALDNEQFF.

The chain couples TRBV7-9 to TRBJ2-5; D is unclear. CDR3 length: 12 residues. Germline V gene lookup returns CDR1 SEHNR and CDR2 FQNEAQ (reference sequence). V lost 5 bases to trimming and J lost 3 bases, with 7 bases between them. CDR3 DNA: TGTGCCAGCAGCCAGATTGAAGAGACCCAGTACTTC. Translating it yields CASSQIEETQYF.

This clone was picked up one time. V is TRBV7-2 and J is TRBJ2-1; D is unclear. This CDR3 has 16 amino acids. Germline-derived CDR1 and CDR2 are SGHTA and FQGNSA. V was pared by 5 bases and J by 0 bases, with 14 bases between. The CDR3 DNA sequence: TGTGCCAGCAGCCGTAGACTCTTCAGCTCCTACAATGAGCAGTTCTTC. It translates to CASSRRLFSSYNEQFF.

The gene calls are TRBV18 and TRBJ2-3; D unclear. Looked up from germline, CDR1 is KGHSH and CDR2 is LQKENI. V was shortened by 5 bases and J by 5 bases, with 11 bases between the two germline ends. The CDR3 consists of 13 residues. CDR3 in DNA: TGTGCCAGCTCATCGGACGGCAGAGATACGCAGTATTTT. Translation: CASSSDGRDTQYF.

J is TRBJ1-5 and V is TRBV18; D might be TRBD1 (5 bases). This CDR3 comprises 14 residues. V was trimmed by 3 bases and J by 5 bases, leaving 11 bases between them. Germline V gives CDR1 KGHSH, CDR2 LQKENI. CDR3 region: CASSPQGFDQPQHF. CDR3 nucleotides: TGTGCCAGCTCACCCCAGGGTTTCGATCAGCCCCAGCATTTT. Combining the CDR3 with reference TRBV18 and TRBJ1-5 gives the whole variable domain NAGVMQNPRHLVRRRGQEARLRCSPMKGHSHVYWYRQLPEEGLKFMVYLQKENIIDESGMPKERFSAEFPKEGPSILRIQQVVRGDSAAYFCASSPQGFDQPQHFGDGTRLSIL.

This clone was seen a handful of times. V and J are TRBV4-2 and TRBJ2-5; 13 bases fit TRBD2. Looked up from germline, CDR1 is LGHNA and CDR2 is YNFKEQ. J gave up 5 bases and V 3 bases, and 9 bases lay outside the gene matches. The CDR3 runs 17 residues. CDR3 nucleotides: TGTGCCAGCAGCCACCCGGTCGGGACTAGCGGGACGGAGACCCAGTACTTC. It specifies CASSHPVGTSGTETQYF.

The chain couples TRBV19 to TRBJ2-2; D remains ambiguous. V was clipped by 9 bases and J by 4 bases, with 12 bases between them. The V gene's germline CDR1 is LNHDA and CDR2 SQIVND (reference sequence). The CDR3 consists of 13 residues. The CDR3 is CASRRSSTGELFF. The DNA for the CDR3 is TGTGCCAGCCGTCGGTCGAGCACCGGGGAGCTGTTTTTT.

This clone was observed a handful of times. The chain's CDR3 is CASSQSTGWNTEAFF. The CDR3 region has the DNA TGCGCCAGCAGCCAGTCTACAGGGTGGAACACTGAAGCTTTCTTT. This rearrangement joins TRBV4-1 to TRBJ1-1, with a tentative D call TRBD1 (6 bases). The CDR3 is 15 amino acids. Per the germline V gene, CDR1 is MGHRA and CDR2 is YSYEKL. Trimming pared 3 bases from V and 1 base from J, leaving 12 bases between.

This clone was counted once. This chain uses TRBV6-5 with TRBJ1-2, with 8 bases identical to TRBD1. The V segment lost 6 bases and the J segment 3 bases; nucleotides outside the gene matches: 6. CDR1 and CDR2 (germline): MNHEY, SVGAGI. The CDR3 runs 14 residues. The CDR3 region is CASRIGQGYYGYTF. CDR3 sequence (DNA): TGTGCCAGCAGGATAGGACAGGGCTACTATGGCTACACCTTC.

The chain links TRBV5-5 to TRBJ1-4; D unresolved. Per germline, CDR1 SGHKS and CDR2 YYEKEE (reference sequence). The CDR3 extends over 14 amino acids. Trimming shortened V by 0 bases and J by 0 bases, and 3 bases separated the two germline ends. The CDR3 DNA sequence: TGTGCCAGCAGCTTGGAAGCAACTAATGAAAAACTGTTTTTT. Protein sequence: CASSLEATNEKLFF.

The chain carries TRBV5-1 and TRBJ2-7, with 8 bases matching TRBD1. This CDR3 contains 15 residues. J was trimmed by 1 base and V by 0 bases; bases with no gene match: 3. Germline CDR1 SGHRS, CDR2 YFSETQ. Written as DNA, the CDR3 is TGCGCCAGCAGCTTGGTTCAGGGGGCATCCTACGAGCAGTACTTC. Translation: CASSLVQGASYEQYF.

V usage is TRBV5-8 and J usage is TRBJ2-5, with TRBD2 matching over 12 bases. CDR1 SGHTS and CDR2 YDEGEE come from the germline V gene. Germline trimming cut 0 bases from V and 5 bases from J; bases unmatched to any gene: 2. This CDR3 is built from 15 residues. CDR3 amino acids: CASSLGLAGDETQYF. DNA of the CDR3: TGTGCCAGCAGCTTGGGACTAGCGGGGGATGAGACCCAGTACTTC.

This chain uses TRBV9 with TRBJ2-7; D uncertain. Trimming removed 1 base from V and 2 bases from J, with 10 bases in between. Per germline, CDR1 SGDLS and CDR2 YYNGEE. The CDR3 has 14 residues. The CDR3 bases are TGTGCCAGCAGCGTATCTCAGTCTACCTACGAGCAGTACTTC. Its translation: CASSVSQSTYEQYF.

The rearrangement links TRBV7-3 to TRBJ2-5; 7 bases match TRBD2. The CDR3 contains 16 residues. The ends lost 9 bases at V and 5 bases at J; junction bases unmatched: 18. In germline, CDR1 is SGHTA, CDR2 FQGTGA. The CDR3 DNA follows: TGTGCCAGACCCTCCAGGATGGGGGGAGGGCCGGAGACCCAGTACTTC. It is translated as CARPSRMGGGPETQYF.

The chain employs TRBV5-1 and TRBJ2-3, with 7 bases lining up with TRBD2. The ends lost 4 bases at V and 4 bases at J; junction bases unmatched: 9. CDR3 length: 15 residues. Germline lookup yields CDR1 SGHRS and CDR2 YFSETQ. CDR3: CASSSRGEGADTQYF. In DNA, the CDR3 is TGCGCCAGCAGCAGCCGCGGGGAGGGCGCAGATACGCAGTATTTT.

On this clone itself: A read error may account for a junction end that differs from germline. The genes are TRBV11-2 and TRBJ1-6; unclear D gene. Looked up from germline, CDR1 is SGHAT and CDR2 is FQNNGV. The CDR3 has 13 amino acids. This CDR3 is CASSLVPQLKREF. The CDR3 DNA follows: TGTGCCAGCAGCTTAGTCCCCCAGTTAAAGAGGGAATTT.

This clone was found once. The chain couples TRBV5-1 to TRBJ1-1; D might be TRBD1 (6 bases). Trimming left V 0 bases short and J 4 bases short, with 13 bases between. CDR1 and CDR2 (germline): SGHRS, YFSETQ. The CDR3 extends over 15 amino acids. The CDR3 protein is CASSLDSGAGTEAFF. CDR3 bases: TGCGCCAGCAGCTTGGATTCAGGGGCTGGCACTGAAGCTTTCTTT.

This clone was counted a few times. The chain carries TRBV25-1 and TRBJ2-3; perhaps TRBD1 as D (6 bases). This CDR3 contains 18 residues. Trimming shortened V by 5 bases and J by 2 bases, and 23 bases separated the two germline ends. Germline assignment: CDR1 MGHDK and CDR2 SYGVNS. The CDR3 region has the DNA TGTGCCAGCAGTCGCTCTACCGCCTTAGGGGGATTCACAGATACGCAGTATTTT. This translates into CASSRSTALGGFTDTQYF.

This sequence joins TRBV3-1 (or the pseudogene TRBV3-2) and TRBJ1-3; 7 bases align to TRBD1. In germline, CDR1 is LGHDT, CDR2 YNNKEL (reference sequence). V trimming: 6 bases; J trimming: 2 bases; junction bases outside the gene matches: 10. The CDR3 runs to 16 residues. This CDR3 reads CASRRLGGSTGNTIYF. DNA for the CDR3: TGTGCCAGCAGGCGCCTAGGGGGCAGCACTGGAAACACCATATATTTT.